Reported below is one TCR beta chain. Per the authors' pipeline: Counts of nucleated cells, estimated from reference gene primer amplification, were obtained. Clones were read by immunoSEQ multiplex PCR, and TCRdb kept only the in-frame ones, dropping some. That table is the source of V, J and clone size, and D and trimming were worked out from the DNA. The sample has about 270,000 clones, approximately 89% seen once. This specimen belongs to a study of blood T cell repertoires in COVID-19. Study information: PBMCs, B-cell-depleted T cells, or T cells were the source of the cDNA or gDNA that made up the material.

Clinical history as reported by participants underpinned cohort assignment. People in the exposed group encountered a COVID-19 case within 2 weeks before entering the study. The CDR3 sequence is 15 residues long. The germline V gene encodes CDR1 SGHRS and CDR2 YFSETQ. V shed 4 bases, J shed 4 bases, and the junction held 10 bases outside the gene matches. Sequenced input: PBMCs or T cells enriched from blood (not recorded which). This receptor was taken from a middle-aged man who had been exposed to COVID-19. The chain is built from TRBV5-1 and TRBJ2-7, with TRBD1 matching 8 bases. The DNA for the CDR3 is TGCGCCAGCAGCCCCAGGACAGGGCCAGGATACGAGCAGTACTTC. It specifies CASSPRTGPGYEQYF.